This T cell receptor beta chain was sequenced during a study of T cell responses to AZD1222 COVID-19 vaccine. The CDR3 extends over 12 amino acids. V lost 3 bases and J 4 bases, leaving 6 bases between the germline ends. In germline, CDR1 is MNHEY, CDR2 SVGEGT. Profiling relied on immunoSEQ multiplex PCR, and the TCRdb table lists in-frame clones only, not all of them. The table includes 110,000 to 150,000 clones, 92% detected once. The V call is TRBV6-2 or TRBV6-3, the J call TRBJ1-2; D is unresolved. The receptor was derived from an adult in good health. Specimen: peripheral blood, collected on day 0 of AZD1222 vaccination. CDR3 nucleotides: TGTGCCAGCAGTTATGGTTCCTATGGCTACACCTTC. Protein: CASSYGSYGYTF.